This TCR beta chain originates from a study of blood T cells in healthy people across ages. Through a sample-barcoded 5' primer and a J-beta primer mix, a second PCR was run for roughly 6 to 11 cycles. Via MiXCR, TCRdb re-called the 5' RACE reads, giving one row per CDR3 protein. The sample carries some 700,000 distinct CDR3 sequences, about a fifth recorded once. Trimming shortened V by 3 bases and J by 2 bases, and 13 bases separated the two germline ends. This CDR3 spans 15 amino acids. Germline V CDR1 and CDR2: LNHNV, YYDKDF (reference sequence). Specimen: blood. This receptor was obtained from a man aged 65 to 79 in good health. The genes are TRBV15 and TRBJ2-5; D may be TRBD2 (6 bases). CDR3 in DNA: TGTGCCACCAGCAGGTCTGGCGGGGTACAAGAGACCCAGTACTTC. Translated, it gives CATSRSGGVQETQYF.